One TCR beta chain is described in this entry. The antigen is unknown. One end of the junction varies from germline; a read error may be responsible. TCRdb analysed the 5' RACE reads with MiXCR anew, one entry per CDR3 protein. The data contain fewer than 9,500 distinct CDR3 sequences, about 9.3% of them seen just once; the ten biggest clones take up roughly 8.6%. These data are taken from a study of spatial heterogeneity in lung cancer. Points from the study as a whole: One measure, the expanded intratumoral alpha and beta TCR count, tracked tumor mutation counts.

Described time point: sample taken at primary tumor resection. This TCR was sampled from a male donor with early-stage non-small cell lung cancer. Sequencing used lung tumor tissue, obtained at surgery.

The CDR3 nucleotides are TGCACCAGCAGCCAAGGGGCAGCGCGCTCTGGGGCCAACGTCCTGACTTTC. Translation: CTSSQGAARSGANVLTF. V usage is TRBV4-3 and J usage is TRBJ2-6; D is perhaps TRBD1 (5 bases). In germline, CDR1 is LGHNA, CDR2 YSLEER. CDR3 length: 17 residues.